The 25 T cell receptor beta chains below all came from one sample that was sequenced in a study of T cells in Graves' hyperthyroidism and ophthalmopathy. The investigators amplified TCR beta CDR3 regions from RNA transcripts. HTBI primers drove first-round RT-PCR of the TCR CDR3. TCRdb independently ran MiXCR on the multiplex PCR reads; one entry per CDR3 protein. The sample shows around 620,000 distinct CDR3 sequences, about 45% of them seen only once. Sequencing was carried out using peripheral blood or thyroid tissue (not recorded which). These receptors came from an adult woman with Graves' disease, either hyperthyroidism or ophthalmopathy (not recorded which).

This clonotype was counted a few times. The gene calls are TRBV20-1 and TRBJ2-7; 9 bases map to TRBD1. The CDR3 has 11 amino acids. V dropped 5 bases and J dropped 6; count of bases not matched to a gene: 2. Germline lookup yields CDR1 DFQATT and CDR2 SNEGSKA (reference sequence). In DNA form, the CDR3 reads TGCAGTGCTCGGACAGGGGTCGAGCAGTACTTC. As protein: CSARTGVEQYF.

This clonotype was seen ten or more times. V gene TRBV2 combines with J gene TRBJ1-6; no firm D call. The CDR3 totals 15 residues. The germline V and J ends were trimmed by 3 bases and 9 bases, with 15 bases remaining between them. Germline loops: CDR1 SNHLY, CDR2 FYNNEI. The CDR3 sequence is CASSDLDQTGSPLHF. DNA of the CDR3: TGTGCCAGCAGTGACTTGGACCAGACGGGTTCACCCCTCCACTTT. The full variable domain, its missing parts supplied by reference TRBV2 and TRBJ1-6, is EPEVTQTPSHQVTQMGQEVILRCVPISNHLYFYWYRQILGQKVEFLVSFYNNEISEKSEIFDDQFSVERPDGSNFTLKIRSTKLEDSAMYFCASSDLDQTGSPLHFGNGTRLTVT.

About this clonotype itself: Its ends do not fully match the called genes, so a read error is possible. The chain has TRBV20-1 and TRBJ1-1; D is possibly TRBD1 (5 bases). Germline V gives CDR1 DFQATT, CDR2 SNEGSKA (reference sequence). This CDR3 spans 12 amino acids. The CDR3 region is CSAREGNTEAFF. The CDR3 nucleotides read TGCAGTGCTAGGGAGGGGAACACTGAAGCCTTCTTT.

The chain carries TRBV7-3 and TRBJ1-6; D call uncertain. Per the germline V gene, CDR1 is SGHTA and CDR2 is FQGTGA. Trimming stripped 0 bases from V and 10 bases from J, with 19 bases between. The CDR3 covers 17 residues. Written as DNA, the CDR3 is TGTGCCAGCAGCTTAACGATAGCAAGGATGGGCAAATCACCCCTCCACTTT. It is translated as CASSLTIARMGKSPLHF.

As regards this clonotype: The junction departs from the called germline gene at one end, perhaps through a read error. This chain links TRBV15 with TRBJ1-2; D perhaps matches TRBD1 (5 bases). Germline V gene data show CDR1 as LNHNV and CDR2 as YYDKDF (reference sequence). The CDR3 consists of 14 residues. CDR3 protein: CAASRKQGRYGYTF. CDR3 bases: TGTGCCGCCAGCAGGAAGCAGGGACGGTATGGCTACACCTTC.

This clonotype was seen many times. The rearrangement joins TRBV24-1 to TRBJ1-1, with a tentative D call TRBD1 (6 bases). The CDR3 consists of 15 residues. V gave up 8 bases and J gave up 1 base, with 16 bases separating them. Germline loops: CDR1 KGHDR, CDR2 SFDVKD. CDR3 bases: TGTGCCACCACCCCGGGGACAAACAAGAACACTGAAGCTTTCTTT. It is translated as CATTPGTNKNTEAFF.

This rearrangement joins TRBV10-3 to TRBJ2-7; D may be TRBD1 or TRBD2 (5 bases each). V was trimmed by 2 bases and J by 5 bases, leaving 10 bases between them. Germline V gives CDR1 ENHRY, CDR2 SYGVKD. This CDR3 spans 13 amino acids. The CDR3 sequence: CAISEEGMNEQYF. The CDR3, as DNA: TGTGCCATCAGTGAGGAGGGGATGAACGAGCAGTACTTC.

The V call is TRBV7-2, the J call TRBJ2-7; D possibly corresponds to TRBD1 (6 bases). This CDR3 spans 15 amino acids. Trimming removed 8 bases at V and 0 bases at J, with 17 bases between. CDR1 and CDR2 (germline): SGHTA, FQGNSA. The CDR3 loop is CASVLRGHSSYEQYF. CDR3 nucleotide sequence: TGTGCCAGCGTCCTCCGGGGACACAGCTCCTACGAGCAGTACTTC.

The V call is TRBV7-2, the J call TRBJ1-2; no reliable D call. Trimming stripped 2 bases from V and 4 bases from J, with 11 bases between. Germline V gene sequence: CDR1 SGHTA, CDR2 FQGNSA. The CDR3 totals 14 residues. CDR3 loop: CASSLPGIFYGYTF. CDR3 coding DNA: TGTGCCAGCAGCTTACCGGGCATTTTCTATGGCTACACCTTC. Supplemented by reference TRBV7-2 and TRBJ1-2, the full variable domain reads GAGVSQSPSNKVTEKGKDVELRCDPISGHTALYWYRQSLGQGLEFLIYFQGNSAPDKSGLPSDRFSAERTGGSVSTLTIQRTQQEDSAVYLCASSLPGIFYGYTFGSGTRLTVV.

The rearrangement links TRBV20-1 to TRBJ1-5; the D is unclear. The ends were cut back, 3 bases at V and 0 bases at J, with 6 bases in the middle. Germline V gene lookup returns CDR1 DFQATT and CDR2 SNEGSKA (reference sequence). The CDR3 runs to 13 residues. CDR3 nucleotide sequence: TGCAGTGCTAGCGTGGTTAGCAATCAGCCCCAGCATTTT. Amino acid sequence: CSASVVSNQPQHF.

The chain recombines TRBV7-8 with TRBJ2-5; TRBD1 matches at 9 bases. The J call could be wrong; TRBJ2-4 is a better fit for the DNA end. Germline V gene data show CDR1 as SGHVS and CDR2 as FQNEAQ. The CDR3 totals 20 residues. The CDR3 bases are TGTGCCAGCAGCTCTAAATGGTGGACAGGGGACCTACTAGCCAAAAACATTCAGTACTTC. This gives the protein CASSSKWWTGDLLAKNIQYF.

At least ten counts were recorded for this clonotype. The chain links TRBV9 to TRBJ2-7; a weak D match, TRBD2 (6 bases). With 0 bases removed from V and 0 bases from J, the gap between germline ends came to 10 bases. This CDR3 spans 15 amino acids. Germline V CDR1 and CDR2: SGDLS, YYNGEE. The CDR3 loop reads CASSVAYGSSYEQYF. The CDR3 DNA sequence: TGTGCCAGCAGCGTAGCTTACGGGAGCTCCTACGAGCAGTACTTC. Variable domain in full (rest from reference TRBV9 and TRBJ2-7): DSGVTQTPKHLITATGQRVTLRCSPRSGDLSVYWYQQSLDQGLQFLIQYYNGEERAKGNILERFSAQQFPDLHSELNLSSLELGDSALYFCASSVAYGSSYEQYFGPGTRLTVT.

This clonotype has a handful of counts. The chain has TRBV2 and TRBJ2-5; 15 nucleotides line up with TRBD2. Losses at the gene ends were 6 bases for V and 5 bases for J; bases not matched to a gene: 10. Germline V CDR1 and CDR2: SNHLY, FYNNEI. This CDR3 is built from 17 residues. CDR3 sequence reads: CASSGGWTSGRGETQYF. Written as DNA, the CDR3 is TGTGCCAGCAGCGGTGGATGGACTAGCGGGAGGGGGGAGACCCAGTACTTC.

The chain carries TRBV7-9 and TRBJ1-6; possibly TRBD1 for D (5 bases). Germline V gene lookup returns CDR1 SEHNR and CDR2 FQNEAQ (reference sequence). V gave up 6 bases and J gave up 9 bases, with 12 bases separating them. The CDR3 totals 13 residues. The CDR3 protein is CASSSGGGSPLHF. The CDR3 DNA reads TGTGCCAGCAGTTCCGGGGGGGGTTCACCCCTCCACTTT.

V gene TRBV20-1 combines with J gene TRBJ1-5, with 8 nucleotides matching TRBD1. Germline lookup yields CDR1 DFQATT and CDR2 SNEGSKA (reference sequence). CDR3 length: 15 amino acids. V lost 4 bases, J lost 4 bases, and 9 bases stayed unmatched. CDR3 nucleotides: TGCAGTGCTACATACGACAGGGGATGGAATCAGCCCCAGCATTTT. Protein sequence: CSATYDRGWNQPQHF.

This clonotype was picked up one time. The chain links TRBV20-1 to TRBJ2-7, with 7 bases aligning to TRBD1. The CDR3 length is 14 residues. Germline values: CDR1 DFQATT, CDR2 SNEGSKA (reference sequence). The junction had 8 bases not matched to a gene; V was cut back by 6 bases and J by 0 bases. Written as DNA, the CDR3 is TGCAGTGCCAGCAGGGGACAGCCCTCCTACGAGCAGTACTTC. Translated, it gives CSASRGQPSYEQYF.

This rearrangement joins TRBV5-1 to TRBJ1-5; TRBD1 matches 9 bases. The trim removed 7 bases at V and 3 bases at J, leaving 5 bases unmatched. This CDR3 region has 14 residues. Germline lookup yields CDR1 SGHRS and CDR2 YFSETQ. Here the CDR3 reads CASEQGADNQPQHF. Written as DNA, the CDR3 is TGCGCCAGCGAACAGGGGGCCGACAATCAGCCCCAGCATTTT.

This clonotype was detected many times. The V and J genes are TRBV2 and TRBJ2-7, with D unclear. Trimming took off 7 bases at V and 5 bases at J, with 6 bases between the two ends. From germline, CDR1 is SNHLY and CDR2 FYNNEI. This CDR3 has 10 amino acids. CDR3 sequence reads: CASNSHEQYF. In DNA, the CDR3 is TGTGCCAGCAACAGCCACGAGCAGTACTTC.

This clonotype was recorded many times. The genes are TRBV12-3 or TRBV12-4 and TRBJ1-5; tentatively, D is TRBD1 (6 bases). V lost 5 bases to trimming and J lost 2 bases, with 19 bases between them. The CDR3 length is 17 residues. The CDR3 bases are TGTGCCAGCAGTCGATCCTCAGGGGCGTTTGGCAATCAGCCCCAGCATTTT. Protein: CASSRSSGAFGNQPQHF.

With regard to this clonotype: Given the absence of the conserved phenylalanine or tryptophan at the CDR3 end, a read error is likely. V gene TRBV15 combines with J gene TRBJ1-5; D might be TRBD1 (5 bases). Per the germline V gene, CDR1 is LNHNV and CDR2 is YYDKDF (reference sequence). Trimming shortened V by 8 bases and J by 3 bases, and 8 bases separated the two germline ends. The CDR3 is 12 amino acids. The CDR3 loop reads CATGGHNQPQHL. The CDR3 nucleotides are TGTGCCACCGGGGGTCACAATCAGCCCCAGCATCTT.

V is TRBV11-2 and J is TRBJ1-2; D is unresolved. This CDR3 spans 13 amino acids. With 4 bases removed from V and 4 bases from J, the gap between germline ends came to 10 bases. CDR1 is SGHAT, CDR2 FQNNGV, per germline. In DNA, the CDR3 is TGTGCCAGCAGCTCACCCTCGAGCTATGGCTACACCTTC. This sequence encodes CASSSPSSYGYTF.

This rearrangement joins TRBV2 to TRBJ2-3, with D perhaps matching TRBD2 (6 bases). V dropped 4 bases and J dropped 6 bases, with 14 bases sitting between them. This CDR3 region has 14 residues. Germline-derived CDR1 and CDR2 are SNHLY and FYNNEI. The CDR3 coding sequence is TGTGCCAGCAGTGGAGGACTGGGGAGGGATACGCAGTATTTT. Translated: CASSGGLGRDTQYF.

This clonotype was recorded at least ten times. The chain links TRBV7-9 to TRBJ1-3; D unclear. The V gene's germline CDR1 is SEHNR and CDR2 FQNEAQ (reference sequence). V dropped 5 bases and J dropped 0 bases, with 11 bases sitting between them. This CDR3 is 15 amino acids long. The CDR3 protein is CASSLGRNSGNTIYF. CDR3 bases: TGTGCCAGCAGCCTAGGGAGGAACTCTGGAAACACCATATATTTT. Filled out from reference TRBV7-9 and TRBJ1-3, the complete variable domain reads DTGVSQNPRHKITKRGQNVTFRCDPISEHNRLYWYRQTLGQGPEFLTYFQNEAQLEKSRLLSDRFSAERPKGSFSTLEIQRTEQGDSAMYLCASSLGRNSGNTIYFGEGSWLTVV.

V is TRBV20-1 and J is TRBJ2-7; unclear D gene. Between the trimmed V and J ends, which lost 1 base and 0 bases, there was a span of 7 bases. This CDR3 is 13 amino acids long. The germline CDR1 and CDR2 sequences are DFQATT and SNEGSKA (reference sequence). The CDR3 bases are TGCAGTGCTAGAGGAAAAACCTCCTACGAGCAGTACTTC. Amino acid sequence: CSARGKTSYEQYF.

This chain joins TRBV10-1 and TRBJ2-7; TRBD2 agrees at 7 bases. The CDR3 is 17 amino acids. Looked up from germline, CDR1 is WNHNN and CDR2 is SYGVQD (reference sequence). The V segment lost 3 bases and the J segment 5 bases; nucleotides outside the gene matches: 16. CDR3 sequence: CASSDGSLVRAGDEQYF. Written as DNA, the CDR3 is TGCGCCAGCAGTGACGGGTCTTTAGTTCGTGCGGGGGACGAGCAGTACTTC.